This TCR beta chain was retrieved from a study of blood T cell repertoires in COVID-19. On the study more broadly: PBMCs, B-cell-depleted T cells, or T cells provided the cDNA or gDNA that made up the material.

The CDR3 is 13 residues long. Germline V gene sequence: CDR1 SNHLY, CDR2 FYNNEI. J gave up 7 bases and V 10 bases, and 10 bases lay outside the gene matches. Authors' processing steps: Cell counts per sample came from amplifying reference gene primers. Produced via immunoSEQ multiplex PCR; TCRdb's table is partial and in-frame only. V and J calls plus clone size are reproduced from that table; the DNA served to infer D and trimming. Of a few hundred thousand clones listed, around 80% are singletons. The source of this sequence is a human donor in a cohort sampled during active COVID-19. The rearrangement uses TRBV2 and TRBJ1-2; 9 positions match TRBD1. Input material: peripheral blood. CDR3 region: CATLLQGAVGYTF. Written as DNA, the CDR3 is TGTGCCACCCTATTACAGGGGGCGGTTGGCTACACCTTC. The full variable domain, completed using reference TRBV2 and TRBJ1-2, is EPEVTQTPSHQVTQMGQEVILRCVPISNHLYFYWYRQILGQKVEFLVSFYNNEISEKSEIFDDQFSVERPDGSNFTLKIRSTKLEDSAMYFCATLLQGAVGYTFGSGTRLTVV.